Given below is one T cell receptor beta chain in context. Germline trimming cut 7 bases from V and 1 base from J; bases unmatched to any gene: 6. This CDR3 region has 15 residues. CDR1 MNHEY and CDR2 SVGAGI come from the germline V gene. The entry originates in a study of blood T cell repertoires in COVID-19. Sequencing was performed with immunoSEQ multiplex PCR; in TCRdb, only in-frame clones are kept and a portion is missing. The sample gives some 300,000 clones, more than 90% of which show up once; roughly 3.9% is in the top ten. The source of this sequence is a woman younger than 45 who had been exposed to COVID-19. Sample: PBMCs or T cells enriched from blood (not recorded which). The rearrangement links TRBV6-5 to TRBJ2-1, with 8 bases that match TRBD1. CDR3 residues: CASTSGGRSYNEQFF. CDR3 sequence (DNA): TGTGCCAGCACCTCAGGGGGCAGGTCCTACAATGAGCAGTTCTTC.